This T cell receptor beta chain was sequenced in a study of shared clonotypes between healthy human individuals. This clone was found once. The antigen remains unidentified. General observations from the study: Sampling covered blood only; tissue repertoires likely differ. Some naive CD4 clonotypes, around 5%, turned up in common across a few donors. Inspection by rarefaction showed sorted-subset sequencing to be incomplete despite large depth.

The CDR3 spans 15 residues. J gave up 0 bases and V 2 bases, and 1 base lay outside the gene matches. The V gene's germline CDR1 is MNHNS and CDR2 SASEGT. The repertoire was sequenced with immunoSEQ multiplex PCR; TCRdb's copy has only in-frame clones and lacks some. This table holds about 1 million clones, about 70% found once. The source is a man younger than 35 in good health. V gene TRBV6-1 combines with J gene TRBJ2-3; 8 bases are a match to TRBD2. Sequenced sample: memory CD4+ T cells sorted from blood. As to subset: CD45RA-negative fraction. The CDR3, as DNA: TGTGCCAGCAGTGAACCTAGCGGGAGCACAGATACGCAGTATTTT. It codes for CASSEPSGSTDTQYF.